The 31 T cell receptor beta chains below were found in one sample sequenced in a study of identifying expanded T cells in peripheral blood. Assay used: immunoSEQ multiplex PCR; TCRdb lists only in-frame clones, some missing. The data contain 100,000 to 110,000 clones, 80% to 90% of them singletons. The sequenced sample was blood. The source is a person aged 18 to 69 in good health.

The chain links TRBV4-2 to TRBJ2-3, with D perhaps TRBD1 (6 bases). The CDR3 runs to 16 residues. The germline V gene encodes CDR1 LGHNA and CDR2 YNFKEQ. The V and J ends lost 6 bases and 1 base respectively, with 17 bases between them. The CDR3 loop reads CASSRGGDRGTDTQYF. The CDR3 region has the DNA TGTGCCAGCAGTAGAGGGGGTGACCGAGGCACAGATACGCAGTATTTT.

The table lists this clone with a few counts. The chain recombines TRBV2 with TRBJ1-2; no reliable D call. Trimming stripped 6 bases from V and 4 bases from J, with 12 bases between. This CDR3 has 13 residues. The germline V gene encodes CDR1 SNHLY and CDR2 FYNNEI. The DNA of the CDR3 is TGTGCCAGCAGGGGTGAGGTTGGCTATGGCTACACCTTC. Its translation: CASRGEVGYGYTF.

The V call is TRBV5-5, the J call TRBJ1-2; D gene ambiguous. Trimming pared 3 bases from V and 5 bases from J, leaving 17 bases between. This CDR3 has 15 amino acids. Germline CDR1 and CDR2: SGHKS and YYEKEE (reference sequence). The CDR3 sequence is CASSSRPEQTYGYTF. CDR3 nucleotide sequence: TGTGCCAGCAGCTCGAGGCCCGAACAGACTTATGGCTACACCTTC.

This clone was seen more than once but under ten times. The chain recombines TRBV18 with TRBJ1-2; 8 bases match TRBD1. The junction had 4 bases not matched to a gene; V was cut back by 3 bases and J by 4 bases. CDR3 size: 14 residues. CDR1 KGHSH and CDR2 LQKENI come from the germline V gene. CDR3: CASSPGQGSYGYTF. CDR3 coding DNA: TGTGCCAGCTCACCCGGACAGGGAAGCTATGGCTACACCTTC.

This chain connects TRBV19 to TRBJ1-5, with D uncertain. The V end was cut by 3 bases, the J end by 0 bases, with 9 bases between. This CDR3 is 15 amino acids long. The V gene's germline CDR1 is LNHDA and CDR2 SQIVND (reference sequence). This CDR3 is CASSMMRDSNQPQHF. CDR3 nucleotide sequence: TGTGCCAGTAGTATGATGAGGGATAGCAATCAGCCCCAGCATTTT.

This chain joins TRBV5-5 and TRBJ1-2, with D perhaps TRBD1 (6 bases). Germline lookup yields CDR1 SGHKS and CDR2 YYEKEE (reference sequence). The V end lost 3 bases, the J end lost 5 bases, and 17 bases lay between the germline ends. This CDR3 contains 15 residues. CDR3 sequence: CASSSQPGTQYGYTF. CDR3 nucleotides: TGTGCCAGCAGCTCACAACCCGGGACACAATATGGCTACACCTTC.

The chain has TRBV28 and TRBJ1-1, with TRBD1 matching over 10 bases. Per the germline V gene, CDR1 is MDHEN and CDR2 is SYDVKM. This CDR3 is built from 17 residues. Trimming cost V 6 bases and J 2 bases; bases outside gene matches: 12. CDR3 bases: TGTGCCAGCAGCCCCTGGGGGACAGGGGCAAGAAACACTGAAGCTTTCTTT. Its translation is CASSPWGTGARNTEAFF.

V usage is TRBV19 and J usage is TRBJ1-5, with 8 bases that match TRBD1. Germline CDR1 reads LNHDA; CDR2 reads SQIVND (reference sequence). J was trimmed by 3 bases and V by 3 bases; bases with no gene match: 7. The CDR3 has 16 residues. The CDR3 nucleotides read TGTGCCAGTAGTATCTGGGCAGGGGGCAACAATCAGCCCCAGCATTTT. Translation gives CASSIWAGGNNQPQHF. Using reference TRBV19 and TRBJ1-5 for the parts outside the CDR3, the full variable domain is DGGITQSPKYLFRKEGQNVTLSCEQNLNHDAMYWYRQDPGQGLRLIYYSQIVNDFQKGDIAEGYSVSREKKESFPLTVTSAQKNPTAFYLCASSIWAGGNNQPQHFGDGTRLSIL.

The V call is TRBV6-6, the J call TRBJ1-1; tentative D call: TRBD1 (6 bases). The CDR3 contains 15 residues. Trimming left V 8 bases short and J 5 bases short, with 21 bases between. Germline V lookup: CDR1 MNHNY, CDR2 SVGAGI (reference sequence). The CDR3 here is CASGGPRGGRTEAFF. CDR3 DNA sequence: TGTGCCAGCGGTGGGCCCAGAGGGGGAAGAACTGAAGCTTTCTTT.

This chain joins TRBV2 and TRBJ2-3, with a tentative D call TRBD2 (6 bases). The ends were cut back, 6 bases at V and 1 base at J, with 11 bases in the middle. CDR1 SNHLY and CDR2 FYNNEI come from the germline V gene. The CDR3 runs to 14 residues. CDR3 nucleotides: TGTGCCAGCAGCGACGGGGGTGGCACAGATACGCAGTATTTT. Amino acid sequence: CASSDGGGTDTQYF.

V gene TRBV5-1 combines with J gene TRBJ1-1; a weak D match, TRBD1 (5 bases). The CDR3 extends over 13 amino acids. Germline lookup yields CDR1 SGHRS and CDR2 YFSETQ. Trimming took off 3 bases at V and 4 bases at J, with 10 bases between the two ends. CDR3 bases: TGCGCCAGCAGCTCCACAGGTGTCACTGAAGCTTTCTTT. Its translation: CASSSTGVTEAFF. The full variable domain, completed using reference TRBV5-1 and TRBJ1-1, is KAGVTQTPRYLIKTRGQQVTLSCSPISGHRSVSWYQQTPGQGLQFLFEYFSETQRNKGNFPGRFSGRQFSNSRSEMNVSTLELGDSALYLCASSSTGVTEAFFGQGTRLTVV.

This clone has only one observation. The V gene is TRBV6-1, the J gene TRBJ2-2; 8 positions match TRBD1. This CDR3 region has 15 residues. J gave up 1 base and V 9 bases, and 7 bases lay outside the gene matches. In germline, CDR1 is MNHNS, CDR2 SASEGT. CDR3 sequence (DNA): TGTGCCAGTAGAACGGGACAGGAGAACACCGGGGAGCTGTTTTTT. The encoded protein is CASRTGQENTGELFF.

This rearrangement joins TRBV7-6 to TRBJ2-5, with no clear D. The CDR3 contains 12 residues. The V and J ends lost 6 bases and 0 bases respectively, with 5 bases between them. The germline CDR1 and CDR2 sequences are SGHVS and FNYEAQ. The CDR3 DNA reads as TGTGCCAGCAGGGGATACCAAGAGACCCAGTACTTC. Residues: CASRGYQETQYF.

The chain combines TRBV29-1 with TRBJ2-7; D is possibly TRBD2 (6 bases). Germline CDR1 is SQVTM and CDR2 is ANQGSEA. There are 16 residues in the CDR3. V lost 2 bases to trimming and J lost 3 bases, with 20 bases between them. This CDR3 reads CSVEIEPAGSLYEQYF. The DNA for the CDR3 is TGCAGCGTTGAAATTGAACCAGCGGGTTCTCTCTACGAGCAGTACTTC.

This rearrangement joins TRBV2 to TRBJ2-1, with TRBD2 as a possible D gene (7 bases). Per the germline V gene, CDR1 is SNHLY and CDR2 is FYNNEI. V lost 7 bases, J lost 9 bases, and 22 bases lay in between. This CDR3 is 15 amino acids long. The CDR3 is CASKVAGAPYAEQFF. As DNA, the CDR3 is TGTGCCAGCAAGGTTGCGGGGGCCCCTTATGCTGAGCAGTTCTTC.

This sequence joins TRBV7-2 and TRBJ1-5; D gene ambiguous. CDR3 length: 14 residues. V was pared by 3 bases and J by 1 base, with 7 bases between. The germline CDR1 and CDR2 sequences are SGHTA and FQGNSA. Here the CDR3 DNA reads TGTGCCAGCAGCTTCCCGGGAAGCAATCAGCCCCAGCATTTT. Amino acids: CASSFPGSNQPQHF.

The J gene is TRBJ1-1, the V gene TRBV30; D is ambiguous. Germline assignment: CDR1 GTSNPN and CDR2 SVGIG (reference sequence). The V and J ends lost 4 bases and 11 bases respectively, with 14 bases between them. The CDR3 length is 11 residues. For the CDR3, the DNA is TGTGCCTGGAACATGAGGGATCAGGCTTTCTTT. Its protein product is CAWNMRDQAFF.

The chain uses TRBV7-2 and TRBJ2-6; 7 bases fit TRBD1. CDR1 is SGHTA and CDR2 is FQGNSA in the germline V gene. The V and J ends lost 0 bases and 12 bases, in that order; junction bases with no gene match: 2. CDR3 size: 13 residues. The CDR3 DNA reads TGTGCCAGCAGCTTAGCAGGGGGCGGCGTCCTGACTTTC. Protein product: CASSLAGGGVLTF.

The chain has TRBV11-3 and TRBJ1-1; possible D gene TRBD1, 6 bases. This CDR3 is 17 amino acids long. Trimming left V 0 bases short and J 5 bases short, with 19 bases between. Per germline, CDR1 SGHNT and CDR2 YENEEA. The DNA of the CDR3 is TGTGCCAGCAGCTTAGAGGCCTTGTTAGGGGGAGGAACTGAAGCTTTCTTT. Translating it yields CASSLEALLGGGTEAFF.

The rearrangement joins TRBV5-4 to TRBJ2-7; D is possibly TRBD2 (6 bases). Trimming pared 3 bases from V and 3 bases from J, leaving 7 bases between. The CDR3 has 12 amino acids. Germline CDR1 and CDR2: SGHNT and YYREEE (reference sequence). In DNA form, the CDR3 reads TGTGCCAGCAGCTGGGGGGTCTACGAGCAGTACTTC. It translates to CASSWGVYEQYF.

CDR3 loop: CASSMLEGGEQYF. The CDR3 DNA follows: TGTGCCAGTAGTATGTTGGAGGGAGGGGAGCAGTACTTC. The chain is built from TRBV19 and TRBJ2-7, with 7 positions matching TRBD2. Per the germline V gene, CDR1 is LNHDA and CDR2 is SQIVND (reference sequence). Trimming at V came to 3 bases and at J to 7 bases, leaving 6 bases not matched to a gene. The CDR3 sequence is 13 residues long.

This clone has just one count. Compared with germline, one end of the junction differs, possibly owing to a read error. The rearrangement uses TRBV18 and TRBJ1-1, with a weak D call TRBD1 (5 bases). CDR1 and CDR2 from the germline V gene are KGHSH and LQKENI. CDR3 size: 15 residues. The CDR3 DNA sequence: TGCGCCAGCTCACCACCGAGGGGATCGAACACTGAAGCTTTCTTT. Translating gives CASSPPRGSNTEAFF.

This chain connects TRBV5-6 to TRBJ1-1, with D unresolved. The V end was cut by 7 bases, the J end by 0 bases, with 16 bases between. Germline CDR1 is SGHDT and CDR2 is YYEEEE. The CDR3 has 15 residues. CDR3 loop: CASHPEGPMNTEAFF. The DNA for the CDR3 is TGTGCCAGCCACCCGGAGGGTCCCATGAACACTGAAGCTTTCTTT.

The chain has TRBV18 and TRBJ2-3, with TRBD2 as a possible D gene (5 bases). The CDR3 loop spans 13 amino acids. Trimming pared 3 bases from V and 4 bases from J, leaving 8 bases between. CDR1 is KGHSH, CDR2 LQKENI, per germline. The CDR3 nucleotides are TGTGCCAGCTCACCTAACGGGGCAGATACGCAGTATTTT. Protein product: CASSPNGADTQYF.

The V and J genes are TRBV2 and TRBJ1-5; TRBD1 matches at 7 bases. This CDR3 comprises 14 residues. Germline CDR1 is SNHLY and CDR2 is FYNNEI. V gave up 6 bases and J gave up 11 bases; unmatched junction bases: 13. The CDR3 loop reads CASSNRAGGGTQHF. CDR3 DNA sequence: TGTGCCAGCAGCAATCGGGCAGGGGGAGGGACCCAGCATTTT.

The chain is built from TRBV13 and TRBJ1-1, with a tentative D call TRBD1 (6 bases). Per germline, CDR1 PRHDT and CDR2 FYEKMQ (reference sequence). V was clipped by 0 bases and J by 2 bases, with 10 bases between them. CDR3 size: 15 residues. This chain's CDR3 is CASSLGWTVNTEAFF. The CDR3, as DNA: TGTGCCAGCAGCTTAGGATGGACAGTTAACACTGAAGCTTTCTTT.

The chain has TRBV9 and TRBJ1-1; D might be TRBD1 (6 bases). The CDR3 extends over 13 amino acids. Germline CDR1 and CDR2: SGDLS and YYNGEE. V was clipped by 3 bases and J by 1 base, with 7 bases between them. CDR3 nucleotides: TGTGCCAGCAGCGGCAGGGGGAACACTGAAGCTTTCTTT. Protein: CASSGRGNTEAFF.

The chain combines TRBV11-2 with TRBJ2-7; D remains unclear. Between the trimmed V and J ends, which lost 1 base and 0 bases, there was a span of 10 bases. The germline gives CDR1 SGHAT, CDR2 FQNNGV. CDR3 size: 15 residues. CDR3 amino acids: CASSLVDTSSYEQYF. The CDR3 DNA reads as TGTGCCAGCAGCTTAGTTGACACGTCCTCCTACGAGCAGTACTTC. Looking up the rest from reference TRBV11-2 and TRBJ2-7 gives the full variable domain: EAGVAQSPRYKIIEKRQSVAFWCNPISGHATLYWYQQILGQGPKLLIQFQNNGVVDDSQLPKDRFSAERLKGVDSTLKIQPAKLEDSAVYLCASSLVDTSSYEQYFGPGTRLTVT.

This sequence joins TRBV7-9 and TRBJ1-5; no reliable D call. The CDR3 consists of 16 residues. The germline V gene encodes CDR1 SEHNR and CDR2 FQNEAQ (reference sequence). The ends were cut back, 1 base at V and 2 bases at J, with 12 bases in the middle. The CDR3: CASSLEMGIGNQPQHF. The CDR3 DNA reads as TGTGCCAGCAGCTTAGAAATGGGGATAGGCAATCAGCCCCAGCATTTT.

The chain joins TRBV18 to TRBJ2-7, with 10 nucleotides matching TRBD1. Unmatched junction bases numbered 2, after V lost 6 bases and J lost 3 bases. The CDR3 contains 13 residues. CDR1 KGHSH and CDR2 LQKENI come from the germline V gene. As DNA, the CDR3 is TGTGCCAGCTCCCGGACAGGGGGCTACGAGCAGTACTTC. Translating gives CASSRTGGYEQYF.

This clone has just one count. The V gene is TRBV6-1, the J gene TRBJ1-2, with TRBD1 matching 7 bases. CDR1 and CDR2 (germline): MNHNS, SASEGT. V was pared by 6 bases and J by 3 bases, with 4 bases of the junction left unmatched. The CDR3 sequence is 13 residues long. The CDR3 protein is CASSHTGDYGYTF. The CDR3 coding sequence is TGTGCCAGCAGCCACACAGGGGACTATGGCTACACCTTC.